Sequencing of this T cell receptor (beta chain) was carried out in a study of identical twins (dated by TCRdb to the mid-2010s). As for the study more broadly: To test whether fetal clonotypes persist, this study deep-sequenced TCR alpha and beta repertoires from monozygotic twins, from unrelated adults of various ages, and from cord blood. To rule out contamination, the twin experiments were replicated at different times with different library preparation protocols.

The germline ends are 9 bases apart after V is trimmed by 3 bases and J by 3 bases. From its cysteine to its phenylalanine, the CDR3 spans 14 amino acids. Just CDR3 DNA is preserved here, 42 bases in frame from base 1. The germline V gene yields MGHDK for CDR1 and SYGVNS for CDR2. Only healthy Caucasian donors were included. The twin cohort comprised three pairs of female monozygotic twins, all aged roughly 18 to 30 years. Peripheral blood mononuclear cells were the source from which RNA for the TCR libraries was isolated. Here is what the overall study found, with its caveats: Because the same donors could not be followed over many years, the conclusions relied on cross-sectional statistical analysis. The excess sharing between twins in beta out-of-frame sequences was weaker because fewer shared sequences reduced the signal-to-noise ratio. Compared with coincidental sharing between unrelated individuals, out-of-frame TCR alpha sequences shared between twins had an excess of sequences with low generation probability. In monozygotic twins, recombination models systematically underestimated out-of-frame TCR alpha sharing, but the models matched the sharing seen between unrelated individuals. Invariant T cells such as MAIT and iNKT could partly confound zero-insertion analyses, though diverse VJ usage argued against this for most clonotypes. Abundant cord blood beta clonotypes had fewer insertions, young adult naive repertoires showed a similar but weaker trend, and memory repertoires showed no such trend.

This clonotype was recorded at least ten times. There is no known antigen for this receptor. No qualities accompany the bases; no much larger clone lies one base away. Library method: 5' RACE. Sequencing was performed on an Illumina HiSeq 2000. A universal primer binding site was introduced by template switching, and a unique molecular identifier was present in the final cDNA, enabling accurate counting of TCR cDNA molecules. Specific primers in the conserved constant-segment region were used to synthesize first-strand cDNA for the TCR alpha and beta chains. Each cDNA library was double barcoded, with a SMART-Mk sample barcode plus Illumina barcodes, to control for contamination. TruSeq adapter sequences, together with Illumina sample barcodes, were added in two successive PCR steps. Sequencing of the TCR alpha and beta cDNA libraries was done on the Illumina HiSeq platform using custom primers. Per the original workflow: Unique molecular identifiers were extracted from raw reads with MiGEC, and CDR3 positions were determined with MiXCR. Recombination models were inferred per individual with the repgenHMM and IGoR tools using an EM algorithm. Shared clonotypes were analyzed with the tcR package in R, and sharing was normalized by the product of cloneset sizes. To study raw recombination free of thymic and clonal selection effects, out-of-frame nonproductive sequences were analyzed. TCRdb reworked the public reads: Q25 trimming with fastp, MiXCR clone assembly, productive beta chains retained. Each CDR3 protein appears once, grouped with its most common genes and DNA. TCRdb's processing, not the authors' own work, is the source of the V and J calls. This sample gives about 920,000 distinct CDR3 sequences in total; roughly an eighth of them show up just once. Of the sample, around 1.6% is held by the ten largest clones.

These data were also reused for a study on yellow fever vaccine responses in identical twins. According to the second study: The T cell response to vaccination in identical twins was reported by the authors to appear partly convergent and partly personalized. Focusing on identical twins, the study followed the T cell clones that responded to the vaccine, and did so with precision.

The V and J segments used are TRBV25-1 and TRBJ1-5, and TRBD1 may be the D gene, going by 6 matching bases. The sequence came from a woman between 18 and 29 years old in good health. Sequenced input: PBMCs. Here the CDR3 is given as CASSDGGFNQPQHF. Read as DNA, the sequence is TGTGCCAGCAGTGACGGGGGCTTCAATCAGCCCCAGCATTTT.